The TCR beta chain described here comes from a study of control samples from healthy donors and cancer patients. The germline V and J ends were trimmed by 1 base and 5 bases, with 8 bases remaining between them. Germline CDR1 reads PRHDT; CDR2 reads FYEKMQ (reference sequence). The CDR3 spans 13 residues. Repertoires were generated with immunoSEQ multiplex PCR, while TCRdb's copy carries only in-frame clones and drops some. The table lists some 49,000 clones, 70% to 90% of them singletons. The count of this clone is one. This chain links TRBV13 with TRBJ1-1; D perhaps matches TRBD1 (6 bases). This receptor was obtained from a woman between 45 and 60 years old with lung cancer. The material sequenced was PBMCs. CDR3 DNA sequence: TGTGCCAGCAGCTTAGACAGGGCGACTGAAGCTTTCTTT. As protein: CASSLDRATEAFF.